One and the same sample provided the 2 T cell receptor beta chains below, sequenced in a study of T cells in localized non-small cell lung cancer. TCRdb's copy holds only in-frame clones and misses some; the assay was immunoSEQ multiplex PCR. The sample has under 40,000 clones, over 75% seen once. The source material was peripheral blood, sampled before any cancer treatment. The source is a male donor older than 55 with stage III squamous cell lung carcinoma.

Here the CDR3 reads CATSRDPAGWTDTQYF. The CDR3 DNA follows: TGTGCCACCAGCAGAGATCCGGCAGGGTGGACAGATACGCAGTATTTT. The chain is built from TRBV15 and TRBJ2-3; D perhaps matches TRBD1 (5 bases). Trimming took 0 bases from V and 3 from J, leaving 13 bases between them. The germline V gene has CDR1 LNHNV and CDR2 YYDKDF (reference sequence). CDR3 length equals 16 residues.

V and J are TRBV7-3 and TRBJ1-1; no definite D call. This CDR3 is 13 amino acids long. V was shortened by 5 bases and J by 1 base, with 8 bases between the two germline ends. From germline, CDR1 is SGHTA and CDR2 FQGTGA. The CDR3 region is CASSADGNTEAFF. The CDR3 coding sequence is TGTGCCAGCAGCGCGGACGGGAACACTGAAGCTTTCTTT.